Listed below are T cell receptor beta chains from one sample, sequenced in a study of blood T cell repertoires in COVID-19. Sequenced by immunoSEQ multiplex PCR; TCRdb stores in-frame clones only, minus some. This table holds more than 65,000 clones, around three quarters found once. Input material: peripheral blood. Every receptor here comes from a woman aged 70-85 years with acute or convalescent COVID-19. Both conserved end residues are part of each CDR3. The D gene is left open where the match is weak. The listing skips clone size in some rows; elsewhere it reads once, few, many or a size class.

.	TRBV5-1	TRBJ1-3	.	TGCGCCAGCAGCTTGGCCGGGGGACCTACCTCTGGAAACACCATATATTTT	CASSLAGGPTSGNTIYF
.	TRBV7-9	TRBJ2-6	.	TGTGCCAGCAGCTTAGGAGCCTCTGGGGCCAACGTCCTGACTTTC	CASSLGASGANVLTF
.	TRBV19	TRBJ1-1	.	TGTGCCAGTATCTCCCCCGGGTCGGAAGCTTTCTTT	CASISPGSEAFF
.	TRBV5-4	TRBJ2-7	TRBD1	TGTGCCAGCAGCTGGACAGGGAGCTACGAGCAGTACTTC	CASSWTGSYEQYF
once	TRBV11-2	TRBJ2-1	TRBD2	TGTGCCAGCAGCTTAGGTAGCGGGCCTAGCAATGAGCAGTTCTTC	CASSLGSGPSNEQFF
once	TRBV11-2	TRBJ2-4	TRBD2	TGTGCCAGCAGCCCCGGGGGGGGGAAAAAGCTAGCCAAAAACATTCAGTACTTC	CASSPGGGKKLAKNIQYF
.	TRBV20-1	TRBJ2-1	TRBD1	TGCAGTGCTAGTTTGGACAGGGGGCTATTAGATGAGCAGTTCTTC	CSASLDRGLLDEQFF
.	TRBV11-3	TRBJ2-3	.	TGTGCCAGCAGCTTAGCCCCCCCGGGTAGCGGCACAGATACGCAGTATTTT	CASSLAPPGSGTDTQYF
few	TRBV7-8	TRBJ1-4	.	TGTGCCAGCACGTTCCGGCCGGGGGAAAAACTGTTTTTT	CASTFRPGEKLFF
.	TRBV7-6	TRBJ1-3	TRBD1	TGTGCCAGCAGCACCTACAGGGGTAAAGGAAACACCATATATTTT	CASSTYRGKGNTIYF
.	TRBV5-1	TRBJ2-7	.	TGCGCCAGCGAAGCCGGGGGAGATTGGGGATACGAGCAGTACTTC	CASEAGGDWGYEQYF
.	TRBV2	TRBJ1-5	TRBD1	TGTGCCAGCAGATTAGACAGGGAAAATCAGCCCCAGCATTTT	CASRLDRENQPQHF
.	TRBV7-2	TRBJ2-1	TRBD2	TGTGCCAGCAGCCGCCAGCGGGGACCAACCTACAATGAGCAGTTCTTC	CASSRQRGPTYNEQFF
.	TRBV6-2/TRBV6-3	TRBJ1-5	TRBD1	TGTGCCAGCAGTTTCCGGACAGGCCGCCGAGAATTCAATCAGCCCCAGCATTTT	CASSFRTGRREFNQPQHF
.	TRBV4-2	TRBJ1-2	TRBD1	TGTGCCAGCAGCCAATCCGGACAGGGGACTATCTATGGCTACACCTTC	CASSQSGQGTIYGYTF
.	TRBV4-3	TRBJ1-4	.	TGCGCCAGCAGCCCGACAGTGGGGGCGAGTAATGAAAAACTGTTTTTT	CASSPTVGASNEKLFF
.	TRBV2	TRBJ1-5	.	TGTGCCAGCAGCGTTGACAGTAATAGCAATCAGCCCCAGCATTTT	CASSVDSNSNQPQHF
.	TRBV7-9	TRBJ2-3	TRBD2	TGTGCCAGCAGCTTGCTCGGGACTAGCGATGCAGATACGCAGTATTTT	CASSLLGTSDADTQYF
.	TRBV5-1	TRBJ1-2	TRBD1	TGCGCCAGCAGCTCCTCGGACAGGGGTGACTATGGCTACACCTTC	CASSSSDRGDYGYTF
.	TRBV7-2	TRBJ1-1	.	TGTGCCAGCAATCCCTCGGGGGGGGGCCGTCGCACTGAAGCTTTCTTT	CASNPSGGGRRTEAFF
few	TRBV28	TRBJ1-2	TRBD1	TGTGCCAGCAGCTCACAGGGGGAGGTGGGCTACACCTTC	CASSSQGEVGYTF
.	TRBV19	TRBJ1-4	.	TGTGCCAGACCTACGGTGGTGAGAGAAAAACTGTTTTTT	CARPTVVREKLFF
.	TRBV9	TRBJ2-5	TRBD2	TGTGCCAGCAGCGTAGCTACGGGGGGGTTCCGTGAGACCCAGTACTTC	CASSVATGGFRETQYF
.	TRBV6-2/TRBV6-3	TRBJ2-1	TRBD2	TGTGCCAGCAGCTATGGACTAGCGGGAGCCAATGAGCAGTTCTTC	CASSYGLAGANEQFF
.	TRBV7-9	TRBJ2-1	TRBD2	TGTGCCAGCAGCTTGGGACTAGCGGGAGGCGGTGAGCAGTTCTTC	CASSLGLAGGGEQFF
few	TRBV19	TRBJ1-4	TRBD1	TGTGCCAGTAGCTATCCGGGACAGTCTAATGAAAAACTGTTTTTT	CASSYPGQSNEKLFF
.	TRBV28	TRBJ1-1	TRBD1	TGTGCCAGCAGTTTATTGGGACAGGGTTTGATGAACACTGAAGCTTTCTTT	CASSLLGQGLMNTEAFF
.	TRBV9	TRBJ2-7	TRBD1	TGTGCCAGCAGCGTCAGACCACAGGGGGCATCCTACGAGCAGTACTTC	CASSVRPQGASYEQYF
medium-sized	TRBV7-9	TRBJ1-1	.	TGTGCCAGCAGCTTATTATCAGGGAAGGACACTGAAGCTTTCTTT	CASSLLSGKDTEAFF
.	TRBV14	TRBJ2-3	TRBD1	TGTGCCAGCAGTCGGACAGGGGGCACAGATACGCAGTATTTT	CASSRTGGTDTQYF
few	TRBV6-6	TRBJ1-1	.	TGTGCCAGCAGCTACACTGAAGCTTTCTTT	CASSYTEAFF
.	TRBV5-1	TRBJ1-5	.	TGCGCCAGCAGCCCAGACAGGAGTGGTCAGCCCCAGCATTTT	CASSPDRSGQPQHF
.	TRBV19	TRBJ2-1	TRBD2	TGTGCCAGTAGTATCGGAACTAGCGGGAGAAGCAATGAGCAGTTCTTC	CASSIGTSGRSNEQFF
.	TRBV6-5	TRBJ1-2	TRBD1	TGTGCCAGCAGTTCCGGGACAGCTCCTAACTATGGCTACACCTTC	CASSSGTAPNYGYTF
.	TRBV2	TRBJ2-7	TRBD1	TGTGCCAGCAGTAGGGGGCATGACGAGCAGTACTTC	CASSRGHDEQYF
.	TRBV6-1	TRBJ2-5	.	TGTGCCAGCAGTGAAAGAGGCGGCCTCGGAGCCCAGTACTTC	CASSERGGLGAQYF
.	TRBV7-2	TRBJ1-5	.	TGTGCCAGCAGCCCTGACGGGGGGAGCAATCAGCCCCAGCATTTT	CASSPDGGSNQPQHF